This T cell receptor beta chain was found in a study of shared clonotypes between healthy human individuals. The V and J ends lost 4 bases and 2 bases, in that order; junction bases with no gene match: 5. CDR1 and CDR2 from the germline V gene are SGHRS and YFSETQ. The CDR3 is 15 residues long. CD4+ cells underwent separation, giving CD45RA+ naive and CD45RA-negative memory subsets. Original processing notes: Filtering of immunoSEQ junctional sequences could not match full-length read filtering. TCRdb's copy holds only in-frame clones and misses some; the assay was immunoSEQ multiplex PCR. Clonal size and the V and J genes are those of that table, whereas D and trimming came from the DNA. The sample has around 1.5 million clones; approximately 98% are singletons.

This sequence was found in a man aged 25 to 40 in good health. V is TRBV5-1 and J is TRBJ2-3; 9 bases are a match to TRBD2. The sample comprised naive CD4+ T cells sorted from blood. Subset in this sample: CD45RA+ positively selected. The CDR3 coding sequence is TGCGCCAGCAGCGCCGGGACTAGCCTCACAGATACGCAGTATTTT. Translating gives CASSAGTSLTDTQYF. Full variable domain (rest looked up from reference TRBV5-1 and TRBJ2-3): KAGVTQTPRYLIKTRGQQVTLSCSPISGHRSVSWYQQTPGQGLQFLFEYFSETQRNKGNFPGRFSGRQFSNSRSEMNVSTLELGDSALYLCASSAGTSLTDTQYFGPGTRLTVL.